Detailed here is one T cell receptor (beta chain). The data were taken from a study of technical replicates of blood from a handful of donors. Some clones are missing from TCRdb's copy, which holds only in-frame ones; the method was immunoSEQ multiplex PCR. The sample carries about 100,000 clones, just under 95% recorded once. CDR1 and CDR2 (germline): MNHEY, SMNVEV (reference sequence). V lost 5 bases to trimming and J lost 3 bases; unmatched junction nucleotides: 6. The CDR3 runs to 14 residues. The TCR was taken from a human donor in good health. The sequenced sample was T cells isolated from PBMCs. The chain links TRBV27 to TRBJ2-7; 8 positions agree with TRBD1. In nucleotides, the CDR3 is TGTGCCAGCAGTACTCAGGGGGCAGGCTACGAGCAGTACTTC. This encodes CASSTQGAGYEQYF.